This T cell receptor (beta chain) was retrieved from a study of cytomegalovirus exposure and HLA in healthy donors listed by TCRdb under 2017. Regarding the research as a whole: The 666 repertoires of the first cohort and the roughly 120 validation repertoires were produced on the same platform, according to a later analysis. The study aimed to test whether signatures of past pathogen exposure could be identified by cataloging public T cell receptors. Along with the approximately 700-subject first cohort, a separate validation cohort of about 110 different subjects was used. To predict cytomegalovirus infection status, the study brought together high-throughput TCR immunosequencing, statistical association of individual TCRs with disease status, and machine learning.

The library was made by the immunoSEQ multiplex PCR assay. The paper's processing steps were these. To diagnose cytomegalovirus status from the catalog of TCR beta chain sequences, a statistical classification framework was built. The source is immuneACCESS, and TCRdb retained only in-frame sequences with V and J called. Part of the clones is not carried over; for the studies checked, unresolved V genes explain less than half of this, and the remainder is unexplained. V and J calls plus clone size are reproduced from that table; the DNA served to infer D and trimming. The sample profile shows more than 55,000 clones; about 88% of them were found once. The ten largest clonotypes hold around 15% of the sample. There are 17 amino acids in the CDR3, from cysteine to phenylalanine inclusive. Solely the CDR3 DNA is kept, with 51 bases framed from the first base. CDR1 ENHRY and CDR2 SYGVKD were looked up in the germline V gene. Trimming leaves V shorter by 2 bases and J shorter by 7 bases, with the junction holding 13 bases beyond the gene matches.

Summary of the overall study and its limitations: The study listed approximately 150 TCR beta chains as associated with cytomegalovirus. The authors suggested that the approach could potentially be generalized to other disease states and immunological phenotypes. A few of the identified cytomegalovirus-associated TCR beta chains were confirmed in vitro to be specific for cytomegalovirus antigens. Cytomegalovirus status was reported to be diagnosed by the classifier with high specificity and sensitivity in both the original and validation cohorts. Most TCR sequences were seen in very few donors, while some public TCRs were found in many individuals. A later analysis found that TCRs clustered in the first cohort also tended to co-occur in the roughly 110 validation repertoires, with just under 95% of cluster scores above 0. The validation cohort had no HLA typing available for a later analysis, so co-occurrence within that cohort was assessed over all 120 or so repertoires.

The donors were included in the validation cohort of roughly 130 subjects, a group kept apart from the roughly 670-subject first cohort. As concerns this clone: Its antigen is still unknown. Base qualities are not provided; no much larger clone lies one nucleotide away.

The receptor was isolated from a woman in her late teens or twenties in good health and CMV-seronegative. The chain links TRBV10-3 with TRBJ2-1; 8 bases in between match TRBD2. The sequenced material came from PBMCs. The bases are TGTGCCATCAGTGAGATTTCGGGGGGGCCGACGGGAAATGAGCAGTTCTTC. Translated, this gives CAISEISGGPTGNEQFF.